This TCR beta chain is drawn from a study of shared clonotypes between healthy human individuals. Repertoires were generated with immunoSEQ multiplex PCR, while TCRdb's copy carries only in-frame clones and drops some. The repertoire includes roughly 720,000 clones, 90% of them detected once, and about 33% sits in the top ten. CDR3 length: 15 residues. V was shortened by 1 base and J by 4 bases, with 14 bases between the two germline ends. Germline V gene sequence: CDR1 SGHTA, CDR2 FQGTGA. The TCR originated in a man aged 18-30 years in good health. Some clones in this sample may be carry-over from other donors' samples. The rearrangement links TRBV7-3 to TRBJ2-7; D gene unclear. The sequenced sample consisted of memory CD8+ T cells from PBMCs. The subset: CD45RO+ cells pooled with CCR7-negative TemRA cells. CDR3 sequence reads: CASSLIRPVPYEQYF. The CDR3 DNA sequence: TGTGCCAGCAGCTTAATCAGACCCGTTCCTTACGAGCAGTACTTC.